Listed here is a single T cell receptor (beta chain). The antigen is not known. These data belong to a study of OX40 agonist ivuxolimab in advanced cancers. Findings and limits, study-wide: Expanded peripheral T cells had an undetermined antigen specificity.

The repertoire was sequenced with immunoSEQ multiplex PCR; TCRdb's copy has only in-frame clones and lacks some. The sample has 48,000 or so clones; 70% to 90% are singletons. V lost 5 bases to trimming and J lost 1 base, with 11 bases between them. This CDR3 spans 14 amino acids. Germline V gene lookup returns CDR1 MNHNS and CDR2 SASEGT. Sequencing was performed on CD4+ or CD8+ T cells sorted from blood, taken in a trial of the OX40 agonist ivuxolimab. The TCR was taken from an adult with an advanced solid tumor such as melanoma, head and neck, liver or kidney cancer. The chain links TRBV6-1 to TRBJ1-2; the D is unclear. CDR3 region: CASSQLGLNYGYTF. CDR3 sequence (DNA): TGTGCCAGCAGTCAACTCGGGCTTAACTATGGCTACACCTTC.